These 25 T cell receptor beta chains were all obtained from the same sample, sequenced in a study of patients and donors after allogeneic stem cell transplantation. Each CDR3 protein gets one entry after TCRdb re-called the RT-PCR reads with MiXCR. The profile shows over 150,000 distinct CDR3 sequences, around 28% of them singletons. The specimen sequenced was blood, either unsorted or a sorted T cell fraction (not recorded which). These receptors came from a human donor who was either an allogeneic HSCT recipient or a stem cell or donor lymphocyte infusion donor (not recorded which). It is not recorded whose cells these are; they may come from a transplant donor.

This rearrangement joins TRBV6-1 to TRBJ2-2; the D gene is possibly TRBD1 (5 bases). Trimming shortened V by 5 bases and J by 1 base, and 11 bases separated the two germline ends. Per the germline V gene, CDR1 is MNHNS and CDR2 is SASEGT. The CDR3 runs to 15 residues. CDR3 region: CASSYETVNTGELFF. CDR3 nucleotides: TGTGCCAGCAGTTATGAGACAGTGAACACCGGGGAGCTGTTTTTT.

This sequence joins TRBV7-2 and TRBJ2-2; D is perhaps TRBD1 or TRBD2 (6 bases each). Germline values: CDR1 SGHTA, CDR2 FQGNSA. The CDR3 totals 15 residues. Between the trimmed V and J ends, which lost 2 bases and 4 bases, there was a span of 11 bases. The CDR3 DNA reads TGTGCCAGCAGCTTACAGGGGACTGGCACCGGGGAGCTGTTTTTT. Translation: CASSLQGTGTGELFF.

Remarks on this clonotype: The junction shows a germline mismatch at one end, possibly a read error. This rearrangement joins TRBV7-7 to TRBJ2-3; 7 positions match TRBD2. CDR3 size: 14 residues. Germline V gene data show CDR1 as SSHAT and CDR2 as FNYEAQ (reference sequence). The CDR3 DNA reads TGTGCTAGCAGCTTAACCCTGGGGGGGGATACGCAGTATTTT. This encodes CASSLTLGGDTQYF.

This clonotype was seen a handful of times. The chain combines TRBV7-3 with TRBJ1-1, with D possibly being TRBD1 (5 bases). Germline V gene sequence: CDR1 SGHTA, CDR2 FQGTGA. The CDR3 spans 14 residues. Trimming stripped 1 base from V and 1 base from J, with 7 bases between. The chain's CDR3 is CASSLNGGNTEAFF. The CDR3 coding sequence is TGTGCCAGCAGCTTAAATGGGGGGAACACTGAAGCTTTCTTT.

The chain employs TRBV29-1 and TRBJ1-5, with 10 bases aligning to TRBD1. The CDR3 is made up of 14 amino acids. Germline lookup yields CDR1 SQVTM and CDR2 ANQGSEA. Germline trimming cut 5 bases from V and 7 bases from J; bases unmatched to any gene: 8. The CDR3 sequence is CSVRQGAIGQPQHF. CDR3 sequence (DNA): TGCAGCGTTAGACAGGGGGCAATCGGGCAGCCCCAGCATTTT. Supplemented by reference TRBV29-1 and TRBJ1-5, the full variable domain reads SAVISQKPSRDICQRGTSLTIQCQVDSQVTMMFWYRQQPGQSLTLIATANQGSEATYESGFVIDKFPISRPNLTFSTLTVSNMSPEDSSIYLCSVRQGAIGQPQHFGDGTRLSIL.

The chain recombines TRBV5-1 with TRBJ2-1, with D uncertain. Germline CDR1 is SGHRS and CDR2 is YFSETQ. The CDR3 sequence is 13 residues long. V was cut by 6 bases and J by 4 bases, with 11 bases left in between. CDR3 sequence (DNA): TGCGCCAGCAAGGACGGACCGTACAATGAGCAGTTCTTC. It encodes CASKDGPYNEQFF.

This clonotype was seen a handful of times. DNA for the CDR3: TGCAGTGCTAGGGAGCAAAGGGTGGACACAGATACGCAGTATTTT. It specifies CSAREQRVDTDTQYF. This chain uses TRBV20-1 with TRBJ2-3; D gene unclear. The CDR3 has 15 amino acids. CDR1 and CDR2 (germline): DFQATT, SNEGSKA (reference sequence). Trimming removed 3 bases at V and 2 bases at J, with 15 bases between.

This clonotype was seen repeatedly, ten times or more. The genes are TRBV12-3 or TRBV12-4 and TRBJ1-2, with D tentatively TRBD1 (5 bases). This CDR3 is built from 14 residues. Trimming left V 6 bases short and J 3 bases short, with 14 bases between. CDR3 in DNA: TGTGCCAGCAGACCACAGGCGGGAGACTATGGCTACACCTTC. It specifies CASRPQAGDYGYTF.

The V gene is TRBV7-8, the J gene TRBJ2-1; D gene uncertain. This CDR3 contains 12 residues. Germline values: CDR1 SGHVS, CDR2 FQNEAQ. Trimming took off 8 bases at V and 5 bases at J, with 10 bases between the two ends. Here the CDR3 DNA reads TGTGCCAGCGCGAACCGACACAATGAGCAGTTCTTC. Amino acid sequence: CASANRHNEQFF.

This clonotype has at least ten counts. The chain joins TRBV6-5 to TRBJ2-7; D call uncertain. Per germline, CDR1 MNHEY and CDR2 SVGAGI. This CDR3 has 12 residues. V was trimmed by 6 bases and J by 0 bases, leaving 6 bases between them. As DNA, the CDR3 is TGTGCCAGCAGGAAAGACTCCTACGAGCAGTACTTC. This codes for CASRKDSYEQYF.

This clonotype was counted only a few times. The chain uses TRBV3-1 and TRBJ2-7, with unresolved D. Trimming cost V 4 bases and J 1 base, with 20 bases left between them. The germline V gene encodes CDR1 LGHDT and CDR2 YNNKEL (reference sequence). The CDR3 runs 17 residues. The CDR3: CASSLTPGSEKSYEQYF. CDR3 coding DNA: TGTGCCAGCAGCCTCACTCCTGGGTCAGAGAAGTCCTACGAGCAGTACTTC.

V gene TRBV28 combines with J gene TRBJ2-3; D gene unclear. This CDR3 is built from 12 residues. Trimming removed 7 bases at V and 1 base at J, with 6 bases between. Germline CDR1 reads MDHEN; CDR2 reads SYDVKM. The CDR3 DNA reads as TGTGCCAGCAACACTGGCACAGATACGCAGTATTTT. Encoded protein: CASNTGTDTQYF.

CDR3 bases: TGTGCCAGCAGTTTGGTGGGAGGGCCAATAAATGAGCAGTTCTTC. Translation gives CASSLVGGPINEQFF. The chain recombines TRBV12-3 or TRBV12-4 with TRBJ2-1; 7 positions match TRBD2. The CDR3 is 15 residues long. Trimming removed 3 bases from V and 7 bases from J; junction bases left unmatched: 9.

The chain recombines TRBV5-1 with TRBJ2-1; D call uncertain. V lost 2 bases to trimming and J lost 7 bases, with 7 bases between them. The CDR3 spans 12 residues. CDR1 and CDR2 from the germline V gene are SGHRS and YFSETQ. The CDR3 coding sequence is TGCGCCAGCAGCTTTTGGGAAAATGAGCAGTTCTTC. This gives the protein CASSFWENEQFF.

V gene TRBV14 combines with J gene TRBJ1-1; D call uncertain. CDR1 is SGHDN, CDR2 FVKESK, per germline. The germline V and J ends were trimmed by 1 base and 4 bases, with 13 bases remaining between them. The CDR3 contains 15 residues. The DNA of the CDR3 is TGTGCCAGCAGCCAAGTTCCTGGGTTTGGCACTGAAGCTTTCTTT. It yields the protein CASSQVPGFGTEAFF. The full variable domain, in which reference TRBV14 and TRBJ1-1 provide the parts outside the CDR3, is EAGVTQFPSHSVIEKGQTVTLRCDPISGHDNLYWYRRVMGKEIKFLLHFVKESKQDESGMPNNRFLAERTGGTYSTLKVQPAELEDSGVYFCASSQVPGFGTEAFFGQGTRLTVV.

This clonotype has at least ten counts. CDR3 protein: CSARGQGMNTEAFF. CDR3 in DNA: TGCAGTGCTAGAGGACAGGGGATGAACACTGAAGCTTTCTTT. J is TRBJ1-1 and V is TRBV20-1, with TRBD1 identical over 8 bases. CDR3 size: 14 residues. The V gene's germline CDR1 is DFQATT and CDR2 SNEGSKA (reference sequence). The ends lost 1 base at V and 0 bases at J; junction bases unmatched: 1.

This clonotype was detected only a few times. The chain couples TRBV7-9 to TRBJ1-3; D is uncertain. The V gene's germline CDR1 is SEHNR and CDR2 FQNEAQ (reference sequence). The CDR3 consists of 14 residues. The V gene lost 1 base and the J gene lost 2 bases, with 6 bases spanning the gap. The DNA of the CDR3 is TGTGCCAGCAGCTTAGACAGAACTGGAAACACCATATATTTT. This codes for CASSLDRTGNTIYF.

This clonotype was recorded at least ten times. The CDR3 DNA sequence: TGTGCCTGGCGCCGGGGGTATCGTGAAAAACTGTTTTTT. This gives the protein CAWRRGYREKLFF. This rearrangement joins TRBV30 to TRBJ1-4, with D possibly being TRBD1 (5 bases). This CDR3 region has 13 residues. The V and J ends lost 5 bases and 7 bases respectively, with 14 bases between them. The V gene's germline CDR1 is GTSNPN and CDR2 SVGIG (reference sequence). Full variable domain (missing parts from reference TRBV30 and TRBJ1-4): SQTIHQWPATLVQPVGSPLSLECTVEGTSNPNLYWYRQAAGRGLQLLFYSVGIGQISSEVPQNLSASRPQDRQFILSSKKLLLSDSGFYLCAWRRGYREKLFFGSGTQLSVL.

There are a few counts of this clonotype. The rearrangement joins TRBV5-1 to TRBJ2-5; 11 nucleotides agree with TRBD2. With V trimmed by 0 bases and J by 4 bases, 5 bases remained unmatched. The V gene's germline CDR1 is SGHRS and CDR2 YFSETQ. There are 16 residues in the CDR3. CDR3 region: CASSLASLAGGETQYF. CDR3 in DNA: TGCGCCAGCAGCTTGGCCAGTCTAGCGGGAGGAGAGACCCAGTACTTC.

This chain joins TRBV29-1 and TRBJ2-2, with 8 bases fitting TRBD2. J lost 6 bases, V lost 5 bases, and 5 bases had no gene match. The germline gives CDR1 SQVTM, CDR2 ANQGSEA. CDR3 length: 13 amino acids. In nucleotides, the CDR3 is TGCAGCGTTAAAACAGCGGGAGCCGGGGAGCTGTTTTTT. Translated: CSVKTAGAGELFF.

The chain has TRBV28 and TRBJ2-7; D is unresolved. The CDR3 is 12 amino acids. Germline V lookup: CDR1 MDHEN, CDR2 SYDVKM. The V end lost 3 bases, the J end lost 7 bases, and 10 bases lay between the germline ends. CDR3 loop: CASSLGWREQYF. CDR3 nucleotides: TGTGCCAGCAGTTTGGGCTGGCGGGAGCAGTACTTC.

This clonotype was counted only a few times. The chain couples TRBV20-1 to TRBJ1-1; D is possibly TRBD1 (5 bases). Deletions cut 0 bases from V and 5 bases from J, with 13 bases between. Germline CDR1 and CDR2: DFQATT and SNEGSKA (reference sequence). The CDR3 has 14 residues. CDR3 nucleotide sequence: TGCAGTGCTAGAGATAATAGGGGAAGAACTGAAGCTTTCTTT. This codes for CSARDNRGRTEAFF.

The rearrangement uses TRBV5-6 and TRBJ1-5; D perhaps matches TRBD1 (6 bases). Trimming pared 4 bases from V and 7 bases from J, leaving 12 bases between. The germline gives CDR1 SGHDT, CDR2 YYEEEE. The CDR3 consists of 13 residues. The chain's CDR3 is CASSRQAGQPQHF. The CDR3 coding sequence is TGTGCCAGCAGCCGACAGGCGGGACAGCCCCAGCATTTT.

The rearrangement joins TRBV6-5 to TRBJ2-3, with D possibly TRBD2 on 5 matching bases. The ends were cut back, 6 bases at V and 4 bases at J, with 11 bases in the middle. This CDR3 contains 13 residues. The germline gives CDR1 MNHEY, CDR2 SVGAGI. The CDR3 bases are TGTGCCAGCAGCCCGGTCGGGGCAGATACGCAGTATTTT. As protein: CASSPVGADTQYF.

This clonotype was seen at least ten times. The rearrangement joins TRBV20-1 to TRBJ1-2; D call uncertain. The germline CDR1 and CDR2 sequences are DFQATT and SNEGSKA (reference sequence). Trimming cost V 6 bases and J 4 bases, with 21 bases left between them. This CDR3 spans 15 amino acids. CDR3 region: CSARRRSPTFYGYTF. The CDR3 DNA reads TGCAGTGCGAGACGACGGAGTCCAACTTTCTATGGCTACACCTTC.